The 22 T cell receptor beta chains in this list originate from one sample, sequenced in a study of T cell repertoires in cytomegalovirus infection (dated by TCRdb to the late 2010s). Instrument on record: Illumina HiSeq 1500. TCRdb cleaned the public reads at Q25 with fastp, built clones with MiXCR and kept in-frame beta chains. Entries that share a CDR3 protein sequence are merged under the most common genes and DNA. The sample includes about 920,000 distinct CDR3 sequences, with around 32% observed a single time. 11% to 15% of the sample rests with the top ten. This specimen's treatment or condition label, interpreted: in vitro stimulation with specific CMV peptide epitopes to enrich CMV-specific T cells. Their recognized antigens are unknown. This specimen consisted of cultured CD8+ T cells from PBMCs, obtained from culture after CMV antigen stimulation. The source is a human donor in good health (CMV status not recorded). Some clones in this sample may be carry-over from other donors' samples.

In this sample, this clonotype turned up a few times. The V gene is TRBV6-1, the J gene TRBJ2-1, with D uncertain. The CDR3 is 14 residues long. In germline, CDR1 is MNHNS, CDR2 SASEGT. Between the trimmed V and J ends, which lost 4 bases and 8 bases, there was a span of 15 bases. The chain's CDR3 is CASSAGSQFDEQFF. The CDR3 DNA sequence: TGTGCCAGCAGTGCCGGGTCCCAGTTCGATGAGCAGTTCTTC.

The chain couples TRBV9 to TRBJ2-5; tentative D call: TRBD2 (5 bases). V lost 0 bases to trimming and J lost 4 bases, with 13 bases between them. Germline V gene lookup returns CDR1 SGDLS and CDR2 YYNGEE. The CDR3 is made up of 15 amino acids. CDR3 loop: CASSVEGEGRETQYF. Written as DNA, the CDR3 is TGTGCCAGCAGCGTAGAGGGAGAAGGGCGAGAGACCCAGTACTTC.

This clonotype was observed a few times. The chain is built from TRBV6-1 and TRBJ2-7, with 7 bases that match TRBD1. V lost 7 bases and J lost 4; bases outside the gene matches: 4. Germline CDR1 and CDR2: MNHNS and SASEGT. This CDR3 spans 12 amino acids. In DNA, the CDR3 is TGTGCCAGCAAGGAGACAGGGTACGAGCAGTACTTC. It encodes CASKETGYEQYF.

The J gene is TRBJ2-1, the V gene TRBV7-6, with 9 bases that match TRBD2. Germline V gene sequence: CDR1 SGHVS, CDR2 FNYEAQ. CDR3 length: 17 residues. The V and J ends lost 8 bases and 4 bases, in that order; junction bases with no gene match: 15. CDR3 bases: TGTGCCAGCTGCCCCCCTACCTTAGCGGGGGCATACAATGAGCAGTTCTTC. This codes for CASCPPTLAGAYNEQFF.

Concerning this clonotype itself: An end of the junction does not agree with germline; a read error may underlie this. V usage is TRBV4-1 and J usage is TRBJ2-7; tentative D call: TRBD2 (7 bases). CDR3 length equals 15 residues. Germline V gene data show CDR1 as MGHRA and CDR2 as YSYEKL. The CDR3 nucleotides read TGTGCCAGCAGCCAAGAGTCGGGGGGCGGGAACGAGCAGTACTTC. Its protein product is CASSQESGGGNEQYF.

The chain has TRBV27 and TRBJ2-5, with 13 positions matching TRBD2. The J segment lost 5 bases and the V segment lost 5 bases, leaving 5 bases of the junction unmatched. Germline V CDR1 and CDR2: MNHEY, SMNVEV (reference sequence). This CDR3 has 15 amino acids. The CDR3 region is CASSPGLAGDETQYF. The CDR3 DNA reads TGTGCCAGCAGTCCCGGACTAGCGGGGGACGAGACCCAGTACTTC.

The chain is built from TRBV19 and TRBJ2-7; TRBD1 agrees at 11 bases. Germline loops: CDR1 LNHDA, CDR2 SQIVND (reference sequence). The ends lost 5 bases at V and 3 bases at J; junction bases unmatched: 6. This CDR3 spans 15 amino acids. The CDR3 nucleotides are TGTGCCAGTAGTCCTGGACAGGGGGCTGGCTACGAGCAGTACTTC. It translates to CASSPGQGAGYEQYF.

The chain carries TRBV5-6 and TRBJ1-1; TRBD1 is a possible D gene (5 bases). CDR3 length equals 15 residues. The V end lost 0 bases, the J end lost 4 bases, and 13 bases lay between the germline ends. Germline-derived CDR1 and CDR2 are SGHDT and YYEEEE. As DNA, the CDR3 is TGTGCCAGCAGCTTGGGTGGGACCGCGAGCACTGAAGCTTTCTTT. This codes for CASSLGGTASTEAFF.

This clonotype occurred many times. The J gene is TRBJ1-2, the V gene TRBV7-6; D is unresolved. In germline, CDR1 is SGHVS, CDR2 FNYEAQ. The V end lost 5 bases, the J end lost 3 bases, and 16 bases lay between the germline ends. This CDR3 has 15 amino acids. The CDR3, as DNA: TGTGCCAGCAGCCCCGGGATCCTTCTAGACTATGGCTACACCTTC. Protein product: CASSPGILLDYGYTF.

This clonotype was counted a few times. The chain combines TRBV15 with TRBJ2-3, with 10 bases fitting TRBD1. Trimming at V came to 3 bases and at J to 1 base, leaving 10 bases not matched to a gene. Germline V gives CDR1 LNHNV, CDR2 YYDKDF (reference sequence). This CDR3 is built from 18 residues. The DNA for the CDR3 is TGTGCCACCAGCAGGCCGGGACAGGGGAGAGTCGGCACAGATACGCAGTATTTT. The encoded protein is CATSRPGQGRVGTDTQYF.

Ten or more counts support this clonotype. J is TRBJ2-7 and V is TRBV7-9; TRBD1 agrees at 10 bases. Germline assignment: CDR1 SEHNR and CDR2 FQNEAQ (reference sequence). The CDR3 sequence is 16 residues long. J lost 5 bases, V lost 4 bases, and 11 bases had no gene match. CDR3 DNA sequence: TGTGCCAGCAGCTCCACAATGACAGGGGGCCGAAACGAGCAGTACTTC. Protein sequence: CASSSTMTGGRNEQYF.

The chain joins TRBV28 to TRBJ2-1; no definite D call. The CDR3 spans 16 residues. Trimming took off 7 bases at V and 0 bases at J, with 16 bases between the two ends. CDR1 and CDR2 from the germline V gene are MDHEN and SYDVKM. CDR3 sequence (DNA): TGTGCCAGCACATTGGACCATTTTAGCTCCTACAATGAGCAGTTCTTC. It encodes CASTLDHFSSYNEQFF.

This clonotype was detected only a few times. The chain combines TRBV12-3 or TRBV12-4 with TRBJ2-3, with 7 nucleotides matching TRBD2. The CDR3 runs to 15 residues. With 4 bases clipped from V and 3 bases from J, the junction kept 7 bases outside the gene matches. The CDR3 is CASSSWTSNTDTQYF. The CDR3 nucleotides are TGTGCCAGCAGTTCCTGGACTAGTAATACAGATACGCAGTATTTT.

The table lists this clonotype with many counts. J is TRBJ1-2 and V is TRBV6-5; TRBD1 matches at 8 bases. This CDR3 has 17 residues. V dropped 2 bases and J dropped 4; count of bases not matched to a gene: 12. Germline CDR1 reads MNHEY; CDR2 reads SVGAGI. The CDR3 bases are TGTGCCAGCAGTTACGGGCCAGGGGGCGTTGGGAGCTATGGCTACACCTTC. Translating gives CASSYGPGGVGSYGYTF.

J is TRBJ1-5 and V is TRBV6-6, with D maybe TRBD1 (6 bases). Germline V gene data show CDR1 as MNHNY and CDR2 as SVGAGI (reference sequence). The CDR3 contains 16 residues. V shed 9 bases and J shed 6 bases, with 24 bases lying between them. DNA of the CDR3: TGTGCCAGTATCTTCTCCCGGGGGGCGCGGGGTCAGCCCCAGCATTTT. Translation gives CASIFSRGARGQPQHF.

The chain uses TRBV29-1 and TRBJ1-1; 7 nucleotides line up with TRBD1. This CDR3 contains 12 residues. V was clipped by 6 bases and J by 8 bases; unmatched bases: 9. CDR1 and CDR2 (germline): SQVTM, ANQGSEA. The CDR3 reads CSVRGWTGEAFF. In DNA form, the CDR3 reads TGCAGCGTCCGAGGGTGGACAGGAGAAGCTTTCTTT.

In its sample, this clonotype was seen a few times. The chain couples TRBV12-5 to TRBJ2-3; 8 bases are shared with TRBD2. Germline trimming cut 6 bases from V and 0 bases from J; bases unmatched to any gene: 8. Per the germline V gene, CDR1 is LGHNT and CDR2 is FRNRAP. The CDR3 extends over 16 amino acids. CDR3 nucleotide sequence: TGTGCTAGTGGAAGCGGGGGAACCCCTAGCACAGATACGCAGTATTTT. Encoded protein: CASGSGGTPSTDTQYF.

The chain recombines TRBV6-2 or TRBV6-3 with TRBJ2-7; a possible D gene is TRBD2 (5 bases). The CDR3 contains 17 residues. V lost 0 bases and J 3 bases, leaving 18 bases between the germline ends. The V gene's germline CDR1 is MNHEY and CDR2 SVGEGT. In DNA, the CDR3 is TGTGCCAGCAGTTACTCGGAAGGGCGGGCGGAGCGCTACGAGCAGTACTTC. Translation: CASSYSEGRAERYEQYF.

The V and J genes are TRBV7-9 and TRBJ2-6; maybe TRBD1 (6 bases). This CDR3 spans 17 amino acids. Germline V lookup: CDR1 SEHNR, CDR2 FQNEAQ (reference sequence). The V gene lost 3 bases and the J gene lost 1 base, with 13 bases spanning the gap. CDR3 region: CASSFSLGASGANVLTF. CDR3 DNA: TGTGCCAGCAGCTTTTCCTTGGGGGCATCTGGGGCCAACGTCCTGACTTTC.

V is TRBV7-9 and J is TRBJ1-3; unclear D gene. The CDR3 loop spans 15 amino acids. Germline loops: CDR1 SEHNR, CDR2 FQNEAQ (reference sequence). Trimming cost V 3 bases and J 0 bases, with 9 bases left between them. Here the CDR3 reads CASSFRDPSGNTIYF. The CDR3 DNA reads TGTGCCAGCAGCTTCCGAGATCCCTCTGGAAACACCATATATTTT.

This chain joins TRBV25-1 and TRBJ2-1; 7 bases map to TRBD1. J lost 4 bases, V lost 1 base, and 4 bases had no gene match. CDR3 length: 15 residues. Per germline, CDR1 MGHDK and CDR2 SYGVNS. The DNA of the CDR3 is TGTGCCAGCAGTGAATCCCCAGGGGGATACAATGAGCAGTTCTTC. Translating gives CASSESPGGYNEQFF.

In this sample, this clonotype turned up once. The chain employs TRBV20-1 and TRBJ1-2; TRBD1 is a possible D gene (5 bases). The CDR3 runs 14 residues. CDR1 is DFQATT, CDR2 SNEGSKA, per germline (reference sequence). Trimming left V 6 bases short and J 7 bases short, with 21 bases between. The CDR3 DNA reads as TGCAGTGCCCCCGGAACAGGATTTTCGTTTGGCTACACCTTC. It translates to CSAPGTGFSFGYTF.